This TCR beta chain was sequenced in a study of neurological immune-mediated disorders. Each TCR transcript was tagged with a 10-nucleotide random UMI during 5'RACE. TCRdb analysed the 5' RACE reads with MiXCR anew, one entry per CDR3 protein. This table holds 40,000 or so distinct CDR3 sequences, over 12% found once. This clonotype showed up many times. Germline CDR1 is DFQATT and CDR2 is SNEGSKA (reference sequence). The ends lost 5 bases at V and 3 bases at J; junction bases unmatched: 10. CDR3 length: 16 amino acids. V and J are TRBV20-1 and TRBJ2-2; 9 nucleotides line up with TRBD1. Material for sequencing was PBMCs. The receptor was isolated from a woman aged 45 to 65 with HTLV-1-associated myelopathy (HAM/TSP). The CDR3 region has the DNA TGCAGTGCTCCCCTTCCGGGACAGGGATACACCGGGGAGCTGTTTTTT. This encodes CSAPLPGQGYTGELFF.